These 9 T cell receptor beta chains were sequenced from one sample in a study of CD8+ T cells in alopecia areata. Reverse transcription of extracted RNA yielded cDNA, which provided the sequencing template. TCRdb's table, derived via immunoSEQ multiplex PCR, lists solely in-frame clones and lacks some. The sample presents approximately 280,000 clones, none singletons. The study sorted pooled cutaneous lymph node cells by CD4, CD8alpha, NKG2D, NKG2ACE and other markers. The sequenced sample consisted of CD4+ T cells sorted from a lymph node. The receptors here all came from a C3H/HeJ mouse with alopecia areata. The strain's MHC haplotype is H2-k.

Comment on this clone: The gene names here belong to mouse. The read ends 4 residues early relative to the CDR3; the germline J gene fills the gap. The chain carries TRBV19 and TRBJ2-7; 9 bases are a match to TRBD2. The CDR3 runs 15 residues. Germline V gene lookup returns CDR1 FNHDT and CDR2 SITEND (reference sequence). CDR3 residues: CASSIRWGGADEQYF. The CDR3 bases that were read are TGTGCCAGCAGTATACGTTGGGGGGGCGCCGAT.

This clone was observed a few times. The gene names given are mouse names. The read ends 3 residues before the CDR3 terminus; that terminus is restored from the germline J gene. The chain links TRBV19 to TRBJ1-6, with a tentative D call TRBD1 (6 bases). TRBJ1-6 is designated an ORF whose function remains uncertain. CDR1 and CDR2 (germline): FNHDT, SITEND (reference sequence). V was shortened by 2 bases and J by 0 bases, with 9 bases between the two germline ends. The CDR3 contains 16 residues. The part of the CDR3 DNA that was read is TGTGCCAGCAGTATCGGACAGAATTCCTATAATTCGCCC. As protein: CASSIGQNSYNSP. The whole CDR3 is CASSIGQNSYNSPLYF.

Concerning this clone: Mouse gene names and germline throughout. The read ends 4 residues early relative to the CDR3; the germline J gene fills the gap. The chain has TRBV17 and TRBJ2-3; 10 bases match TRBD1. Germline lookup yields CDR1 MNHDT and CDR2 YYDKIL. J lost 1 base, V lost 2 bases, and 6 bases had no gene match. This CDR3 contains 17 residues. The CDR3 here is CASSRRTGGQRAETLYF. The part of the CDR3 DNA that was read is TGTGCTAGCAGTAGACGGACAGGGGGGCAGCGTGCAGAA.

This clone was detected a few times. Germline and genes here are mouse. The CDR3 is cut off 4 residues early in the read; its end comes from the germline J gene. The chain recombines TRBV31 with TRBJ1-2; no clear D. The CDR3 runs 11 residues. V lost 4 bases and J 0 bases, leaving 3 bases between the germline ends. Germline values: CDR1 GKSSPN, CDR2 SITVG. CDR3 DNA (partial): TGTGCCTGGATGGCAAACTCC. Protein: CAWMANS. The whole CDR3 sequence reads CAWMANSDYTF.

This clone was detected a few times. Gene labels here are mouse ones. Read data end 4 residues before the CDR3 end; the end is taken from the germline J gene. V gene TRBV4 combines with J gene TRBJ1-2; tentatively, D is TRBD1 (5 bases). Germline V gene lookup returns CDR1 LGHDT and CDR2 YNNKQL (reference sequence). V was cut by 5 bases and J by 3 bases, with 7 bases left in between. CDR3 size: 12 residues. The CDR3: CASSPRDSDYTF. Partial CDR3 DNA: TGTGCCAGCAGCCCCAGGGACTCC.

Remarks on this clone: Gene names denote mouse genes. Read data end 4 residues before the CDR3 end; the end is taken from the germline J gene. J is TRBJ2-1 and V is TRBV31, with a tentative D call TRBD1 (7 bases). The germline gives CDR1 GKSSPN, CDR2 SITVG. The CDR3 sequence is 12 residues long. Trimming removed 6 bases from V and 2 bases from J, with 8 bases in between. Partial CDR3 DNA: TGTGCCTGCAGGGGGGACTATGCT. The encoded protein is CACRGDYA. The full CDR3 reads CACRGDYAEQFF.

This clone was counted a few times. The gene symbols are mouse symbols. The read terminates 4 residues before the CDR3 end, so the remaining end is supplied by the germline J gene. The chain uses TRBV1 and TRBJ2-1; 8 nucleotides agree with TRBD2. Unmatched junction bases numbered 3, after V lost 4 bases and J lost 1 base. The CDR3 runs 15 residues. Per germline, CDR1 NSQYPW and CDR2 LRSPGD (reference sequence). The DNA read from the CDR3 is TGCACCTGCAGTGTGACTGGGGAGAACTATGCT. Protein product: CTCSVTGENYA. The CDR3 in full is CTCSVTGENYAEQFF. Complete variable domain (other parts from reference TRBV1 and TRBJ2-1): VTLLEQNPRWRLVPRGQAVNLRCILKNSQYPWMSWYQQDLQKQLQWLFTLRSPGDKEVKSLPGADYLATRVTDTELRLQVANMSQGRTLYCTCSVTGENYAEQFFGPGTRLTVL.

With respect to this clone: The genes are named according to mouse. Read coverage stops 4 residues before the CDR3 terminus; the germline J gene supplies the remainder. Additional DNA sequences in this sample encode the identical CDR3. The chain combines TRBV13-2 with TRBJ2-7; TRBD2 is a possible D gene (5 bases). This CDR3 spans 13 amino acids. The germline gives CDR1 NNHNN, CDR2 SYGAGS (reference sequence). The CDR3 reads CASGDAGSYEQYF. The covered CDR3 bases are TGTGCCAGCGGTGATGCTGGGAGTTAT.

As regards this clone: Genes and germline are mouse. The read falls 4 residues short of the CDR3 end, and the missing part is taken from the germline J gene. Other DNA sequences in the same sample also yield this CDR3. The chain carries TRBV1 and TRBJ2-1; D is possibly TRBD1 (5 bases). V lost 0 bases to trimming and J lost 4 bases, with 10 bases between them. Per germline, CDR1 NSQYPW and CDR2 LRSPGD (reference sequence). The CDR3 contains 15 residues. The sequenced part of the CDR3 DNA is TGCACCTGCAGTGCAGAGAGGGGAGGGTATGCT. Translated, it gives CTCSAERGGYA. The complete CDR3 protein is CTCSAERGGYAEQFF.